This T cell receptor beta chain was recorded in a study of OX40 agonist ivuxolimab in advanced cancers. Study-level information: An agonistic anti-OX40 (CD134) antibody, ivuxolimab, was used to treat the patients. Findings of the study overall: Some patients who did not respond also had low normalized T-cell clonal expansion.

The V and J ends lost 0 bases and 6 bases respectively, with 5 bases between them. Germline values: CDR1 GTSNPN, CDR2 SVGIG (reference sequence). This CDR3 region has 11 residues. The method was immunoSEQ multiplex PCR; TCRdb's version includes in-frame clones alone and lacks a portion of them. The table lists approximately 60,000 clones, 80% to 90% of them singletons. This clone was seen a few times. Its antigen remains unidentified. The receptor's source is an adult with an advanced solid tumor such as melanoma, head and neck, liver or kidney cancer. This sequence joins TRBV30 and TRBJ1-1; D unresolved. Sequencing was performed on CD4+ or CD8+ T cells sorted from blood, taken in a trial of the OX40 agonist ivuxolimab. CDR3 protein: CAWSVLAEAFF. As DNA, the CDR3 is TGTGCCTGGAGTGTACTGGCTGAAGCTTTCTTT.